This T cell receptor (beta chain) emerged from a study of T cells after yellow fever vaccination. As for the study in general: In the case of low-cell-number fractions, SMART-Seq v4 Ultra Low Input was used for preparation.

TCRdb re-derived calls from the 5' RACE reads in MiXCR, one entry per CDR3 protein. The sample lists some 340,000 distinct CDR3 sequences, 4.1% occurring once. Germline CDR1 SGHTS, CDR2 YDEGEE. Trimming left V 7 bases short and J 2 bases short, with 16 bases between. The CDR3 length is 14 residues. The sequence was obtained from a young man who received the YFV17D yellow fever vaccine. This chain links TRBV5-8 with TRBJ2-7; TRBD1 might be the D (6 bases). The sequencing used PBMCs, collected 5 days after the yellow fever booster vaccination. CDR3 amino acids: CASGLQGTTYEQYF. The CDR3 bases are TGTGCCAGCGGCCTACAGGGTACTACCTACGAGCAGTACTTC. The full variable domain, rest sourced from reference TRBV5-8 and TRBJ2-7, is EAGVTQSPTHLIKTRGQQATLRCSPISGHTSVYWYQQALGLGLQFLLWYDEGEERNRGNFPPRFSGRQFPNYSSELNVNALELEDSALYLCASGLQGTTYEQYFGPGTRLTVT.